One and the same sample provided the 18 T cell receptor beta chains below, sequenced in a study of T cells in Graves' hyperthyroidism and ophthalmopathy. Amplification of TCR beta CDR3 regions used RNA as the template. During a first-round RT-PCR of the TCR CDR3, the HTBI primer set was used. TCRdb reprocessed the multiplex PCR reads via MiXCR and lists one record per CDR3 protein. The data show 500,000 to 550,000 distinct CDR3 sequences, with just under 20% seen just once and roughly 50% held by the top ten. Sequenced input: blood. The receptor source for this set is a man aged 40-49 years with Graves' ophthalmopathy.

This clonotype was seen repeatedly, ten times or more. Here the CDR3 DNA reads TGCAGTGCTAGACAAAGACAGGGTATACCCACAGATACGCAGTATTTT. Amino acid sequence: CSARQRQGIPTDTQYF. The V gene is TRBV20-1, the J gene TRBJ2-3; 7 nucleotides match TRBD1. The CDR3 covers 16 residues. Germline CDR1 is DFQATT and CDR2 is SNEGSKA (reference sequence). V lost 2 bases and J lost 2; bases outside the gene matches: 10.

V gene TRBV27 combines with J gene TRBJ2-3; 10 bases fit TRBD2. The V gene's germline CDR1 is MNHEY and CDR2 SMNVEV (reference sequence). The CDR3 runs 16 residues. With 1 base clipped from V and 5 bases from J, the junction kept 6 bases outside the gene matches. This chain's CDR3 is CASSLWASGSLDTQYF. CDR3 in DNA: TGTGCCAGCAGTTTATGGGCTAGCGGGAGTTTAGATACGCAGTATTTT.

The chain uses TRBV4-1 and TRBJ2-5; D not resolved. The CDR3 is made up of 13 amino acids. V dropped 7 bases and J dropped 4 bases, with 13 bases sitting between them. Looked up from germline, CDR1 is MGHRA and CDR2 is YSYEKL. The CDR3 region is CASKEQPGETQYF. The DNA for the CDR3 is TGCGCCAGCAAGGAACAGCCAGGAGAGACCCAGTACTTC.

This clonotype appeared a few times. The CDR3 protein is CSVGRQSTDTQYF. The CDR3 DNA is TGCAGCGTTGGTAGGCAGAGCACAGATACGCAGTATTTT. The chain combines TRBV29-1 with TRBJ2-3; D unresolved. Per germline, CDR1 SQVTM and CDR2 ANQGSEA. This CDR3 is built from 13 residues. Trimming left V 4 bases short and J 0 bases short, with 8 bases between.

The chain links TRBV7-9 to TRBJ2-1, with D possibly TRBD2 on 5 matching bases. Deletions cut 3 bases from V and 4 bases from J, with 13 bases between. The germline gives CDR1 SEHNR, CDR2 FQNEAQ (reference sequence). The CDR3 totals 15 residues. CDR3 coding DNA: TGTGCCAGCAGCTTGGGGAGTAACCAATACAATGAGCAGTTCTTC. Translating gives CASSLGSNQYNEQFF. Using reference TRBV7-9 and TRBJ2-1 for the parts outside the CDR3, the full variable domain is DTGVSQNPRHKITKRGQNVTFRCDPISEHNRLYWYRQTLGQGPEFLTYFQNEAQLEKSRLLSDRFSAERPKGSFSTLEIQRTEQGDSAMYLCASSLGSNQYNEQFFGPGTRLTVL.

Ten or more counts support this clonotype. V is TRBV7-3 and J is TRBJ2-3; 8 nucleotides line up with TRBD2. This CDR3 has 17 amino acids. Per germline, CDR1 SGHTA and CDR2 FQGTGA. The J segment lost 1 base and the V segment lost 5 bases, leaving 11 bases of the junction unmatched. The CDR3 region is CASSNLRGGLGTDTQYF. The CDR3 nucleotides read TGTGCCAGCAGCAATTTACGGGGGGGGCTGGGCACAGATACGCAGTATTTT. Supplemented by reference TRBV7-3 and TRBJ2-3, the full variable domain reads GAGVSQTPSNKVTEKGKYVELRCDPISGHTALYWYRQSLGQGPEFLIYFQGTGAADDSGLPNDRFFAVRPEGSVSTLKIQRTERGDSAVYLCASSNLRGGLGTDTQYFGPGTRLTVL.

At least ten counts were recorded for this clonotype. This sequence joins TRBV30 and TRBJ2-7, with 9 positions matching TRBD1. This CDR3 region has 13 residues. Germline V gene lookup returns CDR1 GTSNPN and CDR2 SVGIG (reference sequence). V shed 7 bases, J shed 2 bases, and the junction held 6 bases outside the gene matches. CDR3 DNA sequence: TGTGCCTTGGGACAGGGTGGAACCTACGAGCAGTACTTC. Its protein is CALGQGGTYEQYF.

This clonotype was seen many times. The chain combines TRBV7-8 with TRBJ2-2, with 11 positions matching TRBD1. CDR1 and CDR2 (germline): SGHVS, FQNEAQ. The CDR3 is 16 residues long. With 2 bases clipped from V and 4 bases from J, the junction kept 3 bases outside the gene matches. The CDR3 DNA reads TGTGCCAGCAGCTTATGGGGACAGGGGGGCACCGGGGAGCTGTTTTTT. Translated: CASSLWGQGGTGELFF.

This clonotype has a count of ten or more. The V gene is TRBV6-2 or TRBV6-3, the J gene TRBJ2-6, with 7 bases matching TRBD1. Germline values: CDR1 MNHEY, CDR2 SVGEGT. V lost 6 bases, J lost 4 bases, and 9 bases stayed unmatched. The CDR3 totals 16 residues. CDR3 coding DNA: TGTGCCAGCAGCCCCAGACAGGGCGGAGGGGCCAACGTCCTGACTTTC. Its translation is CASSPRQGGGANVLTF.

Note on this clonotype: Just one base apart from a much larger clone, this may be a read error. CDR3 loop: CASSFRDRVNNEQLF. CDR3 DNA sequence: TGTGCCAGCAGTTTTAGGGACAGGGTAAACAATGAGCAGCTCTTC. This chain uses TRBV27 with TRBJ2-1, with 9 bases identical to TRBD1. Germline V gene sequence: CDR1 MNHEY, CDR2 SMNVEV (reference sequence). The length of the CDR3 is 15 residues.

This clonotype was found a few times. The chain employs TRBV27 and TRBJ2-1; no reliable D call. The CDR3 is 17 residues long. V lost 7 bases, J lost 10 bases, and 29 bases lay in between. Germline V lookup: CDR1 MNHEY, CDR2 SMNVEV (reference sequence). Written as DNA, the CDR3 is TGTGCCAGCAACGCCCACCCGGGCCCCCAGGATCCCATCGAGCAGTTCTTC. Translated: CASNAHPGPQDPIEQFF.

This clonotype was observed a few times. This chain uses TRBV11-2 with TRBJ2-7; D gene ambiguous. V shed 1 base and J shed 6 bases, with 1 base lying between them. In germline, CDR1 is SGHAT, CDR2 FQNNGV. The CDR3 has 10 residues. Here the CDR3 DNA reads TGTGCCAGCAGCTTAGTCGAGCAGTACTTC. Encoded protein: CASSLVEQYF. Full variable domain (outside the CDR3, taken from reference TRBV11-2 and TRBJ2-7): EAGVAQSPRYKIIEKRQSVAFWCNPISGHATLYWYQQILGQGPKLLIQFQNNGVVDDSQLPKDRFSAERLKGVDSTLKIQPAKLEDSAVYLCASSLVEQYFGPGTRLTVT.

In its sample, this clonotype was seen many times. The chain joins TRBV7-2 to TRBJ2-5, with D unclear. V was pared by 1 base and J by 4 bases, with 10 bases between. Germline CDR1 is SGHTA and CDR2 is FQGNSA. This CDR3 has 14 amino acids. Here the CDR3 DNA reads TGTGCCAGCAGCTTAGATCTTGGGTTAGAGACCCAGTACTTC. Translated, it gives CASSLDLGLETQYF.

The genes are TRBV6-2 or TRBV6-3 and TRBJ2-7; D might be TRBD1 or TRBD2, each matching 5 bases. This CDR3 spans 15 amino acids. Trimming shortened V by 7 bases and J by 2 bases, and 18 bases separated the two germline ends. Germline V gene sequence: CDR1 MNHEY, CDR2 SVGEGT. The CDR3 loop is CASTTPRDVTYEQYF. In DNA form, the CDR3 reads TGTGCCAGCACGACTCCCCGGGACGTAACCTACGAGCAGTACTTC.

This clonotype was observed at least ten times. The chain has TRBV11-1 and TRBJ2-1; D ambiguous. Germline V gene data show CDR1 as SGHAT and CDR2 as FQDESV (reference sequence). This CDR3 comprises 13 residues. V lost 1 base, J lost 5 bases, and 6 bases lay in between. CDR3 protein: CASSLGLHNEQFF. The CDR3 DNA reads TGTGCCAGCAGCTTAGGACTCCACAATGAGCAGTTCTTC.

CDR3 sequence (DNA): TGTGCCAGCAGCAAAAGGGGGCAGGGTCATTCACCCCTCCACTTT. It specifies CASSKRGQGHSPLHF. V and J are TRBV13 and TRBJ1-6; 7 positions agree with TRBD1. The CDR3 is 15 residues long. J gave up 8 bases and V 5 bases, and 9 bases lay outside the gene matches. Per germline, CDR1 PRHDT and CDR2 FYEKMQ (reference sequence).

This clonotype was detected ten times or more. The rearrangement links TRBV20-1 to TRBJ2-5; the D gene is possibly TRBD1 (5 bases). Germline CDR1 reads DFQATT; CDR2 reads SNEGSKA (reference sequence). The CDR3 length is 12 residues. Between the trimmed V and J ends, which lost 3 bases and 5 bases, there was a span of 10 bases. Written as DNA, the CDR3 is TGCAGTGCTAGGAAGAAGGGGGAGACCCAGTACTTC. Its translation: CSARKKGETQYF.

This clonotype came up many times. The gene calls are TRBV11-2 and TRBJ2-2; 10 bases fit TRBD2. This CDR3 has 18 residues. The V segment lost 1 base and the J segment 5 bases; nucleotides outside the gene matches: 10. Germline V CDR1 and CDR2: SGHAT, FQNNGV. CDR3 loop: CASSLAPSGRAGTGELFF. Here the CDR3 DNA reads TGTGCCAGCAGCTTAGCACCCAGCGGGAGGGCCGGGACCGGGGAGCTGTTTTTT.